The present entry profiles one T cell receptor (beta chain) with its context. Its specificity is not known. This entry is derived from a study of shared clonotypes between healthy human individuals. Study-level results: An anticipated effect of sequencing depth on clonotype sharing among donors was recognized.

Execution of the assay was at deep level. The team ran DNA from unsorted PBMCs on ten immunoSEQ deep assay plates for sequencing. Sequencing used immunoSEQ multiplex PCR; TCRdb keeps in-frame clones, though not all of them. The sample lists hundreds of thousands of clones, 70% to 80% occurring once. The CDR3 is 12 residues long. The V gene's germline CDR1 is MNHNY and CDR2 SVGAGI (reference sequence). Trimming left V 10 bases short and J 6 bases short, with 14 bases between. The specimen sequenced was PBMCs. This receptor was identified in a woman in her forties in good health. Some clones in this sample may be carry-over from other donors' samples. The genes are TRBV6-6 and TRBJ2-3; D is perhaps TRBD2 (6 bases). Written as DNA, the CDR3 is TGTGCCACCTCGGGCGGGGCTGATACGCAGTATTTT. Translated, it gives CATSGGADTQYF.